This T cell receptor beta chain was identified in a study of blood T cells in healthy people across ages. Study-wide context: Roughly one uniquely barcoded beta molecule per two T cells was captured. Broader study findings: Bulk PBMC profiling left naive and antigen-experienced comparisons inconclusive. Long-lived donors exceeded aged donors in naive CD4+ cells and diversity.

Germline CDR1 and CDR2: MNHEY and SVGAGI. This CDR3 comprises 15 residues. The second PCR ran roughly 7 to 12 cycles with a sample-barcoded 5' primer and J-beta primers. Every cDNA was tagged by a template-switch adaptor with 12 random nucleotides. TCRdb re-derived calls from the 5' RACE reads in MiXCR, one entry per CDR3 protein. The sample lists more than 800,000 distinct CDR3 sequences, less than 50% occurring once. A remark on this clonotype: The antigen remains undetermined. One end of the junction is discordant with germline, which a read error may explain.

The specimen was blood. The source is a woman aged 55-70 years in good health. The V and J genes are TRBV6-5 and TRBJ2-7; the D is unclear. CDR3 residues: CASSYSYLSSYEKYF. The CDR3 bases are TGTGCCAGCAGTTACTCCTACCTCAGCTCCTACGAGAAGTACTTC.